The present T cell receptor beta chain was sequenced within a study of cytomegalovirus exposure and HLA in healthy donors. Notes on this clone: Its antigen is not known.

Study conclusions and caveats: By a later analysis, the bulk of CMV-associated TCR beta chains appeared HLA-restricted. Certain sequence variants were highly shared and formed a cluster, and this cluster was likely a sequencing artifact.

The CDR3 consists of 18 residues. The junction had 17 bases not matched to a gene; V was cut back by 5 bases and J by 3 bases. The germline V gene has CDR1 SGHTA and CDR2 FQGNSA. The PCR employed 60 Vbeta primers together with 13 Jbeta primers. Profiling relied on immunoSEQ multiplex PCR, and the TCRdb table lists in-frame clones only, not all of them. This repertoire comprises about 200,000 clones; its ten largest clones make up around 1.1%. This receptor was taken from a girl aged 2 to 9 in good health and CMV-seropositive. The chain joins TRBV7-2 to TRBJ2-7; 9 nucleotides agree with TRBD2. The sequenced sample was PBMCs. In nucleotides, the CDR3 is TGTGCCAGCAGCCTGTCGCGTCATTCGGGCGGGAGGGACTACGAGCAGTACTTC. Amino acid sequence: CASSLSRHSGGRDYEQYF.